The source of this T cell receptor beta chain is a study of beta chain features in type 1 diabetes. Study-level findings and limits: TCRB CDR3 length was moderately but significantly reduced in all four CD4+ subsets of Type 1 diabetes patients. VDJ junctions in type 1 diabetes patients carried more deletions and fewer insertions.

A heparinised blood draw that averaged about 110 mL was obtained once from each donor. Trimming took 3 bases from V and 7 from J, leaving 18 bases between them. The germline V gene encodes CDR1 KGHSH and CDR2 LQKENI. The CDR3 runs 15 residues. Expressed TCRB transcripts were sequenced, since all the RNA that had been isolated was reverse transcribed. Clones were sequenced by immunoSEQ multiplex PCR, and TCRdb holds only the in-frame ones, with some missing. The sample contains tens of thousands of clones, around 63% of which appear only once. Of note for this clone: Its specificity is unknown.

V gene TRBV18 combines with J gene TRBJ1-2; D might be TRBD1 (5 bases). The TCR comes from a man aged 25 to 45 with type 1 diabetes. Some clones in this sample may be carry-over from other donors' samples. The source material was Tregs from blood. The CDR3 nucleotides are TGTGCCAGCTCACCGGACCCCGGGGGAAATGTTGGCTACACCTTC. Translation gives CASSPDPGGNVGYTF.